Presented here are 27 T cell receptor beta chains from one specimen sequenced in a study of CD8 T cell repertoires and HIV-1 epitope variants. Their recognized antigens are unknown. The repertoire was sequenced with immunoSEQ multiplex PCR; TCRdb's copy has only in-frame clones and lacks some. The sample consists of 7,300 or so clones, more than 55% of them appearing once. Input material: cultured CD8+ T cells derived from PBMCs. These TCRs come from a male donor with HIV.

The gene calls are TRBV6-5 and TRBJ2-7, with TRBD2 matching over 12 bases. This CDR3 is 15 amino acids long. Trimming removed 7 bases from V and 0 bases from J; junction bases left unmatched: 4. Germline V gives CDR1 MNHEY, CDR2 SVGAGI. In DNA form, the CDR3 reads TGTGCCAGCACTACGACTAGCGGGAGCTCCTACGAGCAGTACTTC. Translated, it gives CASTTTSGSSYEQYF.

V usage is TRBV19 and J usage is TRBJ2-1; no clear D. Trimming took 1 base from V and 0 from J, leaving 7 bases between them. The germline V gene encodes CDR1 LNHDA and CDR2 SQIVND (reference sequence). The CDR3 covers 15 residues. The CDR3: CASSIGPSSYNEQFF. The CDR3 DNA reads as TGTGCCAGTAGTATAGGACCGAGCTCCTACAATGAGCAGTTCTTC.

This clone has more than one count but fewer than ten. This chain joins TRBV21-1 and TRBJ1-2; the tabulated D call, TRBD1, remains unverified against the DNA. TRBV21-1 is recorded as a pseudogene. CDR3 length equals 17 residues. CDR3 sequence (DNA): TGTGCCAGCAGCAAAGATGGGTGTGGACAGGGTAGCTATGGCTACACCTTC. Protein: CASSKDGCGQGSYGYTF.

This chain links TRBV14 with TRBJ2-5, with 9 bases fitting TRBD1. V shed 1 base and J 5 bases; nucleotides not matched to a gene: 11. The length of the CDR3 is 17 residues. Germline V lookup: CDR1 SGHDN, CDR2 FVKESK. CDR3 coding DNA: TGTGCCAGCAGCCAAGGGACAGGGGCGCTGGTCGGGGAGACCCAGTACTTC. Amino acids: CASSQGTGALVGETQYF.

In this sample, this clone turned up a few times. The chain links TRBV29-1 to TRBJ1-4; 12 bases fit TRBD1. CDR1 and CDR2 from the germline V gene are SQVTM and ANQGSEA. After removal of 6 bases from V and 7 bases from J, the junction contained 6 bases not matched to a gene. This CDR3 spans 14 amino acids. The CDR3 loop reads CSVGQGAPTEKLFF. The CDR3 region has the DNA TGCAGCGTGGGACAGGGGGCGCCTACTGAAAAACTGTTTTTT.

V gene TRBV19 combines with J gene TRBJ1-1; D gene ambiguous. This CDR3 is 12 amino acids long. CDR1 and CDR2 from the germline V gene are LNHDA and SQIVND (reference sequence). V lost 7 bases and J lost 6, with 12 bases in between. The CDR3 spells CASNGLRAEAFF. The CDR3 DNA follows: TGTGCCAGTAATGGATTAAGGGCTGAAGCTTTCTTT.

The genes are TRBV9 and TRBJ1-3, with 7 bases that match TRBD1. V was clipped by 0 bases and J by 0 bases; unmatched bases: 3. The CDR3 runs 16 residues. Germline V gives CDR1 SGDLS, CDR2 YYNGEE. CDR3 coding DNA: TGTGCCAGCAGCGTAGGACAGGGAATCTCTGGAAACACCATATATTTT. It yields the protein CASSVGQGISGNTIYF.

This clone turned up a few times. The chain is built from TRBV6-5 and TRBJ2-7; weak D call: TRBD2 (5 bases). The germline V and J ends were trimmed by 0 bases and 1 base, with 7 bases remaining between them. The CDR3 sequence is 14 residues long. Looked up from germline, CDR1 is MNHEY and CDR2 is SVGAGI. The CDR3, as DNA: TGTGCCAGCAGTTACTCTGGCGGGTCCTACGAGCAGTACTTC. This gives the protein CASSYSGGSYEQYF.

This clone has a handful of counts. The chain carries TRBV7-9 and TRBJ1-1; a weak D match, TRBD1 (6 bases). V was cut by 2 bases and J by 1 base, with 8 bases left in between. The CDR3 is made up of 14 amino acids. Germline V gene sequence: CDR1 SEHNR, CDR2 FQNEAQ (reference sequence). CDR3 nucleotide sequence: TGTGCCAGCAGCTTAACAGGGAAGAACACTGAAGCTTTCTTT. This translates into CASSLTGKNTEAFF. The whole variable domain, remainder taken from reference TRBV7-9 and TRBJ1-1, is DTGVSQNPRHKITKRGQNVTFRCDPISEHNRLYWYRQTLGQGPEFLTYFQNEAQLEKSRLLSDRFSAERPKGSFSTLEIQRTEQGDSAMYLCASSLTGKNTEAFFGQGTRLTVV.

This clone is categorized as medium-sized. The DNA of the CDR3 is TGCGCCAGCAGCCCGGTACCTGACATCGGGAGGGCTCAGCCCCAGCATTTT. This encodes CASSPVPDIGRAQPQHF. The gene calls are TRBV5-1 and TRBJ1-5; D is undetermined. V shed 4 bases and J shed 6 bases, with 23 bases lying between them. The CDR3 runs 17 residues. Germline loops: CDR1 SGHRS, CDR2 YFSETQ.

This clone has only a few counts. V and J are TRBV28 and TRBJ2-7; D uncertain. Germline-derived CDR1 and CDR2 are MDHEN and SYDVKM. The CDR3 has 11 residues. V lost 4 bases and J lost 3, with 4 bases in between. The CDR3 DNA reads TGTGCCAGCAGTTCCAACTACGAGCAGTACTTC. It is translated as CASSSNYEQYF.

V usage is TRBV5-1 and J usage is TRBJ2-3; unclear D gene. CDR3 length: 15 amino acids. V lost 2 bases and J lost 0, with 10 bases in between. Per the germline V gene, CDR1 is SGHRS and CDR2 is YFSETQ. DNA of the CDR3: TGCGCCAGCAGCTTCGGGTCCCCTAGCACAGATACGCAGTATTTT. Translation: CASSFGSPSTDTQYF.

The chain is built from TRBV5-8 and TRBJ2-1; 9 nucleotides align to TRBD1. With 1 base clipped from V and 15 bases from J, the junction kept 5 bases outside the gene matches. CDR1 is SGHTS and CDR2 is YDEGEE in the germline V gene. This CDR3 is built from 12 residues. CDR3 region: CASSLWDRVPFF. CDR3 bases: TGTGCCAGCAGCTTGTGGGACAGGGTTCCGTTCTTC.

V is TRBV11-2 and J is TRBJ1-1; D perhaps matches TRBD1 (6 bases). CDR1 is SGHAT, CDR2 FQNNGV, per germline. The germline V and J ends were trimmed by 8 bases and 1 base, with 17 bases remaining between them. The CDR3 length is 15 residues. The CDR3 DNA reads TGTGCCAGCGGAAAGGGGGGACCGTCGAACACTGAAGCTTTCTTT. It encodes CASGKGGPSNTEAFF. The variable domain in full, completed from reference TRBV11-2 and TRBJ1-1, reads EAGVAQSPRYKIIEKRQSVAFWCNPISGHATLYWYQQILGQGPKLLIQFQNNGVVDDSQLPKDRFSAERLKGVDSTLKIQPAKLEDSAVYLCASGKGGPSNTEAFFGQGTRLTVV.

In its sample, this clone is medium-sized. J is TRBJ2-3 and V is TRBV5-8, with 10 bases lining up with TRBD2. Germline-derived CDR1 and CDR2 are SGHTS and YDEGEE. V gave up 4 bases and J gave up 3 bases; unmatched junction bases: 8. The CDR3 extends over 16 amino acids. The CDR3 loop is CASSPTSGKDTDTQYF. The DNA of the CDR3 is TGTGCCAGCAGCCCCACTAGCGGGAAAGATACAGATACGCAGTATTTT.

CDR3 coding DNA: TGTGCCAGCAGCTTGGCGTTCGGCAGCTCCTACGAGCAGTACTTC. It codes for CASSLAFGSSYEQYF. This chain connects TRBV5-5 to TRBJ2-7; no reliable D call. V was cut by 0 bases and J by 0 bases, with 10 bases left in between. CDR3 size: 15 residues. CDR1 is SGHKS, CDR2 YYEKEE, per germline (reference sequence).

V and J are TRBV18 and TRBJ2-7; 9 nucleotides match TRBD1. Per germline, CDR1 KGHSH and CDR2 LQKENI. The V and J ends lost 0 bases and 0 bases, in that order; junction bases with no gene match: 3. This CDR3 comprises 16 residues. The CDR3 loop reads CASSPPPTGGSYEQYF. The CDR3 coding sequence is TGTGCCAGCTCACCACCGCCGACAGGGGGCTCCTACGAGCAGTACTTC.

J is TRBJ1-3 and V is TRBV10-3; a possible D gene is TRBD1 (5 bases). The CDR3 covers 14 residues. The ends were cut back, 7 bases at V and 2 bases at J, with 12 bases in the middle. Germline V lookup: CDR1 ENHRY, CDR2 SYGVKD. As DNA, the CDR3 is TGTGCCATCAAACCTCAGGGTACTGGAAACACCATATATTTT. Amino acids: CAIKPQGTGNTIYF.

CDR3: CASSEWSGGDQETQYF. CDR3 in DNA: TGCGCCAGCAGTGAGTGGAGCGGGGGGGACCAAGAGACCCAGTACTTC. The rearrangement links TRBV10-2 to TRBJ2-5; TRBD2 matches at 10 bases. Germline V gene data show CDR1 as WSHSY and CDR2 as SAAADI. The CDR3 runs to 16 residues. V lost 1 base to trimming and J lost 0 bases; unmatched junction nucleotides: 2.

This clone is labeled as large. This sequence joins TRBV28 and TRBJ1-2; tentative D call: TRBD1 (5 bases). CDR1 and CDR2 (germline): MDHEN, SYDVKM. V lost 5 bases and J lost 3, with 19 bases in between. This CDR3 is 16 amino acids long. The CDR3 sequence is CASSIRPTDFDYGYTF. In nucleotides, the CDR3 is TGTGCCAGCAGTATACGCCCGACAGATTTCGACTATGGCTACACCTTC.

The V and J genes are TRBV19 and TRBJ2-7; 8 bases agree with TRBD2. Germline loops: CDR1 LNHDA, CDR2 SQIVND (reference sequence). CDR3 length: 14 amino acids. The J segment lost 4 bases and the V segment lost 5 bases, leaving 7 bases of the junction unmatched. The CDR3 region has the DNA TGTGCCAGTAGTTTTGCGAGCGGGAGTTACGAGCAGTACTTC. This codes for CASSFASGSYEQYF.

The genes are TRBV10-1 and TRBJ2-3; D perhaps matches TRBD2 (5 bases). The V and J ends lost 2 bases and 6 bases respectively, with 6 bases between them. Germline assignment: CDR1 WNHNN and CDR2 SYGVQD (reference sequence). This CDR3 region has 12 residues. DNA of the CDR3: TGCGCCAGCAGTGAGAGGAGGGATACGCAGTATTTT. Translated, it gives CASSERRDTQYF.

The rearrangement links TRBV19 to TRBJ2-1, with 8 bases aligning to TRBD2. The junction had 9 bases not matched to a gene; V was cut back by 7 bases and J by 4 bases. CDR3 size: 15 residues. The germline V gene has CDR1 LNHDA and CDR2 SQIVND (reference sequence). The CDR3 protein is CASIFAGGTYNEQFF. CDR3 sequence (DNA): TGTGCCAGTATATTTGCGGGGGGTACTTACAATGAGCAGTTCTTC.

In its sample, this clone was seen once. The rearrangement joins TRBV25-1 to TRBJ2-1; TRBD2 agrees at 8 bases. The CDR3 contains 15 residues. V lost 6 bases to trimming and J lost 7 bases; unmatched junction nucleotides: 11. In germline, CDR1 is MGHDK, CDR2 SYGVNS. The chain's CDR3 is CASSTDSLAGNEQFF. In nucleotides, the CDR3 is TGTGCCAGCAGCACCGACTCCTTAGCGGGAAATGAGCAGTTCTTC.

V usage is TRBV5-1 and J usage is TRBJ2-7, with 9 bases lining up with TRBD1. The length of the CDR3 is 13 residues. Germline loops: CDR1 SGHRS, CDR2 YFSETQ. V was clipped by 4 bases and J by 8 bases; unmatched bases: 7. CDR3 sequence reads: CASSPGTGQKQYF. CDR3 sequence (DNA): TGCGCCAGCAGCCCTGGGACAGGGCAAAAGCAGTACTTC.

The chain links TRBV5-6 to TRBJ2-7, with TRBD1 matching 8 bases. There are 16 residues in the CDR3. The germline V gene encodes CDR1 SGHDT and CDR2 YYEEEE. V trimming: 0 bases; J trimming: 0 bases; junction bases outside the gene matches: 5. CDR3 sequence (DNA): TGTGCCAGCAGCTTGGTACAGGGGGGTTCCTCCTACGAGCAGTACTTC. Amino acid sequence: CASSLVQGGSSYEQYF.

The rearrangement uses TRBV19 and TRBJ2-5, with 10 bases lining up with TRBD1. The CDR3 is made up of 14 amino acids. Germline lookup yields CDR1 LNHDA and CDR2 SQIVND (reference sequence). The ends lost 7 bases at V and 5 bases at J; junction bases unmatched: 7. CDR3 coding DNA: TGTGCCAGTACCCTTAGACAGGGGGCGGAGACCCAGTACTTC. Amino acid sequence: CASTLRQGAETQYF.